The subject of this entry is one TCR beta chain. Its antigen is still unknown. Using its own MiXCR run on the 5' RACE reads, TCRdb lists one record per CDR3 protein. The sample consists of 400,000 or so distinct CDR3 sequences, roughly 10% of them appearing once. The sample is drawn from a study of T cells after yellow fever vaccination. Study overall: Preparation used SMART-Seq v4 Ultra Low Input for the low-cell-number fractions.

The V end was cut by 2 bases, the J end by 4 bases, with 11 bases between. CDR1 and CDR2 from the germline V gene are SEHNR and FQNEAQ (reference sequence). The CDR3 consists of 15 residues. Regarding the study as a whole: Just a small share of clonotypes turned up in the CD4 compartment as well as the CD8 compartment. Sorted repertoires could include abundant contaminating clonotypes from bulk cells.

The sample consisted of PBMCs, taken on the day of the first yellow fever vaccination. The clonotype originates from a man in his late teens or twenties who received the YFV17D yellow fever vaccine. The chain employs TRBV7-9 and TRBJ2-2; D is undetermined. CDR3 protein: CASSLKSQATGELFF. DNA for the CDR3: TGTGCCAGCAGCTTAAAATCCCAAGCCACCGGGGAGCTGTTTTTT.